These 19 T cell receptor beta chains came from one sample sequenced in a study of cytomegalovirus exposure and HLA in healthy donors. The PCR ran on 60 Vbeta and 13 Jbeta primers. TCRdb's table, derived via immunoSEQ multiplex PCR, lists solely in-frame clones and lacks some. The sample shows 100,000 to 120,000 clones, 13% to 15% of them seen only once. Sequenced input: PBMCs. These receptors came from a female donor in good health and CMV-seronegative.

The J gene is TRBJ1-1, the V gene TRBV10-3, with D perhaps matching TRBD1 (5 bases). The V end lost 2 bases, the J end lost 5 bases, and 9 bases lay between the germline ends. Germline CDR1 reads ENHRY; CDR2 reads SYGVKD. The CDR3 totals 13 residues. Here the CDR3 reads CAISEGAGTEAFF. The DNA for the CDR3 is TGTGCCATCAGTGAGGGGGCAGGAACTGAAGCTTTCTTT.

This clone was seen a few times. The CDR3 DNA reads as TGTGCCAGCAGCTTAGAGGTTCCAGGGGATCGCTCCTACAATGAGCAGTTCTTC. Its translation: CASSLEVPGDRSYNEQFF. This chain links TRBV7-9 with TRBJ2-1, with D perhaps TRBD1 (6 bases). The CDR3 contains 18 residues. Trimming removed 1 base from V and 0 bases from J, with 16 bases in between. CDR1 is SEHNR and CDR2 is FQNEAQ in the germline V gene (reference sequence). The full variable domain, in which reference TRBV7-9 and TRBJ2-1 provide the parts outside the CDR3, is DTGVSQNPRHKITKRGQNVTFRCDPISEHNRLYWYRQTLGQGPEFLTYFQNEAQLEKSRLLSDRFSAERPKGSFSTLEIQRTEQGDSAMYLCASSLEVPGDRSYNEQFFGPGTRLTVL.

The chain has TRBV6-1 and TRBJ2-7; tentative D call: TRBD1 (5 bases). Trimming removed 8 bases at V and 6 bases at J, with 14 bases between. There are 12 residues in the CDR3. CDR1 and CDR2 from the germline V gene are MNHNS and SASEGT. The CDR3 region is CASQVDIIEQYF. The DNA for the CDR3 is TGTGCCAGCCAGGTGGACATCATCGAGCAGTACTTC.

This clone was found a few times. The gene calls are TRBV5-1 and TRBJ2-7; D is ambiguous. V was pared by 5 bases and J by 2 bases, with 11 bases between. This CDR3 has 13 amino acids. The germline CDR1 and CDR2 sequences are SGHRS and YFSETQ. CDR3: CASSTDKPYEQYF. The CDR3 region has the DNA TGCGCCAGCAGTACAGACAAGCCCTACGAGCAGTACTTC.

This clone showed up just a few times. V usage is TRBV29-1 and J usage is TRBJ2-5, with 7 bases lining up with TRBD1. Germline lookup yields CDR1 SQVTM and CDR2 ANQGSEA. V lost 4 bases, J lost 2 bases, and 7 bases stayed unmatched. The CDR3 contains 14 residues. The CDR3 spells CSVATGQDQETQYF. For the CDR3, the DNA is TGCAGCGTTGCGACAGGGCAGGATCAAGAGACCCAGTACTTC.

The sample holds a few counts of this clone. This chain joins TRBV9 and TRBJ2-1; D is possibly TRBD2 (5 bases). The germline gives CDR1 SGDLS, CDR2 YYNGEE. CDR3 size: 12 residues. V dropped 3 bases and J dropped 6 bases, with 7 bases sitting between them. The CDR3 sequence: CASSADFNEQFF. The CDR3 DNA reads TGTGCCAGCAGCGCGGACTTCAATGAGCAGTTCTTC.

This clone was picked up a small number of times. The chain recombines TRBV6-4 with TRBJ1-6; no definite D call. Germline CDR1 and CDR2: MRHNA and SNTAGT. The V gene lost 3 bases and the J gene lost 7 bases, with 10 bases spanning the gap. The CDR3 sequence is 14 residues long. DNA for the CDR3: TGTGCCAGCAGTGAGGACGGGGTCAATTCACCCCTCCACTTT. Amino acids: CASSEDGVNSPLHF.

This clone was picked up a small number of times. The chain uses TRBV13 and TRBJ1-2; D unclear. The germline V gene has CDR1 PRHDT and CDR2 FYEKMQ (reference sequence). The CDR3 has 13 amino acids. V was shortened by 3 bases and J by 6 bases, with 11 bases between the two germline ends. CDR3 nucleotides: TGTGCCAGCAGCTTGCCGGGGTTTAATGGCTACACCTTC. Encoded protein: CASSLPGFNGYTF.

The chain has TRBV7-9 and TRBJ1-1; the D is unclear. The CDR3 sequence is 14 residues long. Germline lookup yields CDR1 SEHNR and CDR2 FQNEAQ (reference sequence). V was cut by 2 bases and J by 5 bases, with 12 bases left in between. The CDR3 sequence: CASSLSGIRTEAFF. In DNA, the CDR3 is TGTGCCAGCAGCTTATCGGGGATACGTACTGAAGCTTTCTTT.

This sequence joins TRBV25-1 and TRBJ1-3, with D unresolved. This CDR3 is built from 14 residues. The germline V and J ends were trimmed by 3 bases and 7 bases, with 13 bases remaining between them. CDR1 and CDR2 (germline): MGHDK, SYGVNS. In DNA form, the CDR3 reads TGTGCCAGCAGTGACTGGCTGGTCCGCAACACCATATATTTT. Protein product: CASSDWLVRNTIYF.

V gene TRBV19 combines with J gene TRBJ2-3; D is perhaps TRBD1 (5 bases). This CDR3 comprises 14 residues. With 3 bases removed from V and 6 bases from J, the gap between germline ends came to 13 bases. Germline V gene data show CDR1 as LNHDA and CDR2 as SQIVND (reference sequence). This chain's CDR3 is CASSIAPWGDTQYF. In DNA, the CDR3 is TGTGCCAGTAGTATCGCCCCTTGGGGCGATACGCAGTATTTT.

This clone turned up a few times. The rearrangement links TRBV4-3 to TRBJ2-6; 8 positions agree with TRBD1. CDR1 and CDR2 from the germline V gene are LGHNA and YSLEER. The ends lost 3 bases at V and 1 base at J; junction bases unmatched: 11. The CDR3 length is 19 residues. CDR3 nucleotides: TGCGCCAGCAGCCAGGACCCTTCAGGGGGCGGATCTGGGGCCAACGTCCTGACTTTC. Its translation is CASSQDPSGGGSGANVLTF.

V is TRBV5-1 and J is TRBJ2-1, with D possibly matching TRBD1 (6 bases). V was trimmed by 1 base and J by 0 bases, leaving 14 bases between them. Germline loops: CDR1 SGHRS, CDR2 YFSETQ. The CDR3 has 17 amino acids. CDR3 coding DNA: TGCGCCAGCAGCTTGTGGTCAGGGGCCGGCTCCTACAATGAGCAGTTCTTC. Its translation is CASSLWSGAGSYNEQFF.

The rearrangement uses TRBV6-5 and TRBJ1-1; D remains unclear. The germline gives CDR1 MNHEY, CDR2 SVGAGI. V was pared by 4 bases and J by 3 bases, with 6 bases between. This CDR3 has 12 residues. The CDR3 loop reads CASSSQDTEAFF. In DNA form, the CDR3 reads TGTGCCAGCAGTTCCCAGGACACTGAAGCTTTCTTT.

This clone occurred a few times. V and J are TRBV19 and TRBJ2-6; TRBD2 might be the D (6 bases). Germline V gene lookup returns CDR1 LNHDA and CDR2 SQIVND (reference sequence). This CDR3 has 18 amino acids. The V and J ends lost 8 bases and 2 bases respectively, with 22 bases between them. CDR3 in DNA: TGTGCCAGTGCCAAACTATCCGGGCGGGGAGCTGGGGCCAACGTCCTGACTTTC. Amino acids: CASAKLSGRGAGANVLTF.

The rearrangement uses TRBV6-5 and TRBJ2-7; no firm D call. The closer fit of TRBJ2-1 to the DNA end suggests the J call may be wrong. CDR1 and CDR2 from the germline V gene are MNHEY and SVGAGI. This CDR3 is 13 amino acids long. CDR3 in amino acids: CASSYWSSYEQFF. The CDR3, as DNA: TGTGCCAGCAGTTACTGGAGCTCCTACGAGCAGTTCTTC.

V usage is TRBV10-3 and J usage is TRBJ2-3; 7 positions match TRBD2. The trim removed 4 bases at V and 1 base at J, leaving 8 bases unmatched. CDR1 and CDR2 from the germline V gene are ENHRY and SYGVKD. The CDR3 covers 16 residues. In nucleotides, the CDR3 is TGTGCCATCAGTGTGGGGGGGAGCCGGGGCACAGATACGCAGTATTTT. It specifies CAISVGGSRGTDTQYF.

This chain uses TRBV4-3 with TRBJ2-7; tentative D call: TRBD1 (5 bases). The V end was cut by 2 bases, the J end by 6 bases, with 14 bases between. The CDR3 is 14 residues long. Germline V gives CDR1 LGHNA, CDR2 YSLEER. The CDR3 bases are TGCGCCAGCAGCCAACAGGGTGAGGTTGGCGAGCAGTACTTC. Protein sequence: CASSQQGEVGEQYF.

V gene TRBV6-6 combines with J gene TRBJ1-3, with 9 bases aligning to TRBD1. CDR1 is MNHNY, CDR2 SVGAGI, per germline (reference sequence). V lost 4 bases and J lost 3; bases outside the gene matches: 7. This CDR3 is 16 amino acids long. The CDR3 DNA sequence: TGTGCCAGCAGTTCCTTACAGGGGGCATTTGGAAACACCATATATTTT. The encoded protein is CASSSLQGAFGNTIYF.